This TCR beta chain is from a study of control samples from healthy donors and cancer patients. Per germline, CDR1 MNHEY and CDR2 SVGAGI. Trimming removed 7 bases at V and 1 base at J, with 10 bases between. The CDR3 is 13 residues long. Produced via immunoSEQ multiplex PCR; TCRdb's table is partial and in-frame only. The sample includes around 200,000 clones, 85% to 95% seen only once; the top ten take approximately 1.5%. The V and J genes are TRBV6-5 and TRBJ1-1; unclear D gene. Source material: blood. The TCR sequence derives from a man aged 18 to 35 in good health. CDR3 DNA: TGTGCCAGCACAGCGAGAGCGAACACTGAAGCTTTCTTT. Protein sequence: CASTARANTEAFF.